Listed below are T cell receptor beta chains from one sample, sequenced in a study of T cells in Graves' hyperthyroidism and ophthalmopathy. TCRdb re-analysed the multiplex PCR reads in MiXCR, keeping a single row per CDR3 protein. Seen here are hundreds of thousands of distinct CDR3 sequences, roughly 17% observed once, and the top ten hold under 20%. What was sequenced was blood. The receptor set was obtained from a woman aged 18-30 years with Graves' ophthalmopathy. Each CDR3 is given with its conserved first and last residue. Fields, in order: D gene, J gene, V gene, clone size, CDR3 DNA, CDR3 protein. The D gene is left open where the match is weak. Clone size is stated in some rows and not others, as once, few, many or a class when expanded.

D gene: .
J gene: TRBJ1-3
V gene: TRBV3-1
clone size: .
CDR3 DNA: TGTGCCAGCAGCCGCCAGAGGGGGAGATCTGGAAACACCATATATTTT
CDR3 protein: CASSRQRGRSGNTIYF

D gene: TRBD1
J gene: TRBJ2-7
V gene: TRBV15
clone size: .
CDR3 DNA: TGTGCCACCAACAGACCGGGACAGGGAAACTACGAGCAGTACTTC
CDR3 protein: CATNRPGQGNYEQYF

D gene: .
J gene: TRBJ2-1
V gene: TRBV24-1
clone size: few
CDR3 DNA: TGTGCCACCAGTGCCAGGACCGAGTACAATGAGCAGTTCTTC
CDR3 protein: CATSARTEYNEQFF

D gene: TRBD2
J gene: TRBJ2-5
V gene: TRBV11-2
clone size: few
CDR3 DNA: TGTGCCAGCAGCTTAGCGCGTACTAGCGGAGAGACCCAGTACTTC
CDR3 protein: CASSLARTSGETQYF

D gene: .
J gene: TRBJ2-7
V gene: TRBV12-3/TRBV12-4
clone size: many
CDR3 DNA: TGTGCCAGCAGTCACACAATGGACTTATTATCCTACGAGCAGTACTTC
CDR3 protein: CASSHTMDLLSYEQYF

D gene: .
J gene: TRBJ1-6
V gene: TRBV7-9
clone size: few
CDR3 DNA: TGTGCCAGCAGCTTTGGGGGGCGGGATTCACCCCTCCACTTT
CDR3 protein: CASSFGGRDSPLHF

D gene: .
J gene: TRBJ1-2
V gene: TRBV10-3
clone size: few
CDR3 DNA: TGTGCCATCAGTGAGGTGGAAGGGATCTATGGCTACACCTTC
CDR3 protein: CAISEVEGIYGYTF

D gene: TRBD1
J gene: TRBJ2-2
V gene: TRBV20-1
clone size: many
CDR3 DNA: TGCAGTGCTAGAGATGCTACAGGGGAGAACACCGGGGAGCTGTTTTTT
CDR3 protein: CSARDATGENTGELFF

D gene: .
J gene: TRBJ1-2
V gene: TRBV28
clone size: few
CDR3 DNA: TGTGCCAGCAGTGAGGGACATCAACTCTATGGCTACACCTTC
CDR3 protein: CASSEGHQLYGYTF

D gene: .
J gene: TRBJ2-5
V gene: TRBV28
clone size: many
CDR3 DNA: TGTGCCAGCAGCTCAGCAGGGGGGGGACAAGAGACCCAGTACTTC
CDR3 protein: CASSSAGGGQETQYF

D gene: .
J gene: TRBJ1-3
V gene: TRBV28
clone size: many
CDR3 DNA: TGTGCCAGCAGAACCGGGACACGACGGAGCTCTGGAAACACCATATATTTT
CDR3 protein: CASRTGTRRSSGNTIYF

D gene: .
J gene: TRBJ2-1
V gene: TRBV5-1
clone size: few
CDR3 DNA: TGCGCCAGCAGCTTGATCACGTCGGGTGAGCAGTTCTTC
CDR3 protein: CASSLITSGEQFF

D gene: TRBD1
J gene: TRBJ1-1
V gene: TRBV7-8
clone size: many
CDR3 DNA: TGTGCCAGCAGCGCTCAGGGGGCGACGGCTGAAGCTTTCTTT
CDR3 protein: CASSAQGATAEAFF

D gene: TRBD1
J gene: TRBJ1-2
V gene: TRBV7-9
clone size: many
CDR3 DNA: TGTGCCAGCAGCTTAGCGGGACAGGTCCTCGGCTACACCTTC
CDR3 protein: CASSLAGQVLGYTF

D gene: TRBD1
J gene: TRBJ2-2
V gene: TRBV7-6
clone size: few
CDR3 DNA: TGTGCCAGCAGCATTACAACGCAGGGGGCAGTCGGGGAGCTGTTTTTT
CDR3 protein: CASSITTQGAVGELFF

D gene: TRBD1
J gene: TRBJ2-1
V gene: TRBV2
clone size: .
CDR3 DNA: TGTGCCAGTACCGGACAGGGGGATACTGAGCAGTTCTTC
CDR3 protein: CASTGQGDTEQFF

D gene: .
J gene: TRBJ1-1
V gene: TRBV20-1
clone size: many
CDR3 DNA: TGCAGTGCTGCCTTTGACTCCCCAGACACTGAAGCTTTCTTT
CDR3 protein: CSAAFDSPDTEAFF